This T cell receptor (beta chain) was sequenced for a study of identical twins (dated by TCRdb to 2016 to 2017). Regarding the complete study: To test whether fetal clonotypes persist, the study used deep sequencing on TCR alpha and beta repertoires from monozygotic twins, unrelated adults of various ages, and cord blood. To rule out contamination, the twin experiments were replicated at different times with different library preparation protocols.

This clonotype has just a few counts. Its binding antigen is unknown. Base qualities are not recorded, but no much larger clone differs from it by a single base. Taken from cysteine to phenylalanine, the CDR3 has 13 residues. CDR3 DNA only is kept here, 39 bases in frame from base 1. V was cut back by 8 bases and J by 4 bases, leaving a gap of 14 bases between them. Here is what the overall study found, with its caveats: Because the same donors could not be followed over many years, the conclusions depended on cross-sectional statistical analysis. In monozygotic twins, out-of-frame TCR alpha sharing was systematically underestimated by recombination models, although the models agreed with sharing between unrelated individuals. The excess sharing between twins in beta out-of-frame sequences was weaker because fewer shared sequences reduced the signal-to-noise ratio. Zero-insertion analyses could be partly confounded by invariant T cells such as MAIT and iNKT, though diverse VJ usage argued against such confounding for most clonotypes. Out-of-frame TCR alpha sequences shared between twins showed an excess of low generation-probability sequences compared with coincidental sharing between unrelated individuals. Abundant cord blood beta clonotypes had fewer insertions, young adult naive repertoires showed a similar but weaker trend, and memory repertoires showed no such trend.

All donors were healthy Caucasians. The twin cohort consisted of three pairs of female monozygotic twins, all aged roughly 18 to 30 years. Positive isolation kits from Invitrogen were used to isolate the CD4+ and CD8+ T cell populations. Receptors were amplified or captured by 5' RACE. Sequencing was carried out with an Illumina HiSeq 2000. A universal primer binding site was added through template switching, and the final cDNA carried a unique molecular identifier so that TCR cDNA molecules could be counted accurately. First-strand cDNA for TCR alpha and beta chains was synthesized from specific primers in the conserved constant-segment region. To control for contamination, each cDNA library was double barcoded with a SMART-Mk sample barcode plus Illumina barcodes. Two successive PCR steps introduced TruSeq adapter sequences along with Illumina sample barcodes. The TCR alpha and beta cDNA libraries were sequenced on the Illumina HiSeq platform using custom primers. The source study handled its data this way. Raw reads were processed with MiGEC to extract unique molecular identifiers, and MiXCR was used to determine CDR3 positions. Recombination models were inferred per individual with the repgenHMM and IGoR tools using an EM algorithm. The analysis of shared clonotypes was done with the tcR package in R, with sharing normalized by the product of cloneset sizes. Out-of-frame nonproductive sequences were analyzed to study raw recombination free of thymic and clonal selection effects. TCRdb ran its own pipeline on the public reads, namely fastp trimming at Q25 and MiXCR clone calling, and kept in-frame beta chains. Each CDR3 protein appears once, grouped with its most common genes and DNA. V and J calls and clone size were set by TCRdb, not the authors. This sample lists about 190,000 distinct CDR3 sequences; roughly 15% were detected once. The top ten clones comprise over 35% of the sample.

Another study also made use of these data, one on T cells expressing NK-cell markers. Reported in the second study: Three sorted T-cell subsets (CD3+CD56+NKG2C+, CD3+CD56+NKG2C- and CD3+CD56-NKG2C+) from roughly 8 donors had their TCR beta-chain repertoires profiled. Seven of the eight sequenced donors were HCMV-seropositive and one was HCMV-seronegative. To restrict sorting to alphabetaTCR-expressing T cells, an anti-gammadeltaTCR antibody was added in several experiments. In over 5 donors, the dominant CD3+CD56+NKG2C+ clonotypes were among the top 10 CD8+ clonotypes and accounted for 1.0-7.0% of CD8+ T cells. Those dominant clonotypes were again the most abundant among CD3+CD56-NKG2C+ cells in a handful of donors, at about 25-60.1%. Whether the expanded NKG2C-expressing T cell clones were specific for HCMV antigens remained unclear. The study sequenced eight donors, all healthy volunteers chosen at random: three men and five women. A commercial ELISA kit detecting HCMV-specific IgG in serum was used to determine HCMV serostatus. Reads were demultiplexed and grouped by UMI with MIGEC, and clonotypes were assembled and quantified with MiTCR. Only TCR cDNA sequences supported by at least two reads were kept to exclude erroneous sequences. The tcR package was used for downstream repertoire analysis, with clonotypes matched between fractions based on CDR3 nucleotide sequence plus V segment. Antigen specificity was annotated against VDJdb with VDJmatch, allowing one amino acid substitution in CDR3.

Rearrangement joined TRBV12-3 or TRBV12-4 to TRBJ1-2; possibly the D gene is TRBD1, per 5 matching bases. This TCR derives from a woman aged 18-35 years in good health. The sample consisted of CD8+ T cells sorted from blood. The CDR3: CASGPTASYGYTF. In nucleotide form, the sequence is TGTGCCAGCGGCCCGACAGCCTCCTATGGCTACACCTTC.